The 19 T cell receptor beta chains listed next were all sequenced from one sample in a study of pediatric ulcerative colitis. Profiling relied on immunoSEQ multiplex PCR, and the TCRdb table lists in-frame clones only, not all of them. The data hold 30,000 to 40,000 clones, with roughly 77% observed a single time. The rectum was sampled with one to two pinch biopsies at colonoscopy. Material: gut tissue. The source is a boy between 10 and 17 years old with mild ulcerative colitis.

Comments on this clone: Other DNA sequences of this sample code for an identical CDR3. The rearrangement uses TRBV18 and TRBJ1-1; a possible D gene is TRBD1 (5 bases). In germline, CDR1 is KGHSH, CDR2 LQKENI. Trimming left V 3 bases short and J 2 bases short, with 7 bases between. CDR3 length: 13 amino acids. CDR3 sequence reads: CASSPGPNTEAFF. The CDR3 coding sequence is TGTGCCAGCTCACCGGGACCTAACACTGAAGCTTTCTTT.

The CDR3 region has the DNA TGTGCCAGCAGCGGACAGGTCGCTAATGCTGAAGCTTTCTTT. Its protein is CASSGQVANAEAFF. This chain connects TRBV9 to TRBJ1-1; TRBD1 is a possible D gene (6 bases). The CDR3 has 14 residues. Between the trimmed V and J ends, which lost 3 bases and 6 bases, there was a span of 15 bases. The germline V gene encodes CDR1 SGDLS and CDR2 YYNGEE.

This chain uses TRBV5-8 with TRBJ1-4, with TRBD1 identical over 7 bases. Germline-derived CDR1 and CDR2 are SGHTS and YDEGEE. Trimming removed 7 bases from V and 6 bases from J; junction bases left unmatched: 3. This CDR3 has 12 amino acids. The CDR3 sequence: CASDRVDEKLFF. DNA for the CDR3: TGTGCCAGCGACAGGGTTGATGAAAAACTGTTTTTT. Complete variable domain (other parts from reference TRBV5-8 and TRBJ1-4): EAGVTQSPTHLIKTRGQQATLRCSPISGHTSVYWYQQALGLGLQFLLWYDEGEERNRGNFPPRFSGRQFPNYSSELNVNALELEDSALYLCASDRVDEKLFFGSGTQLSVL.

CDR3 bases: TGTGCCAGCAGCTTGGCCTACAGGAACACTGAAGCTTTCTTT. It specifies CASSLAYRNTEAFF. This chain links TRBV5-8 with TRBJ1-1; no clear D. Germline V lookup: CDR1 SGHTS, CDR2 YDEGEE. This CDR3 spans 14 amino acids. Trimming took 0 bases from V and 1 from J, leaving 7 bases between them. Drawing the rest from reference TRBV5-8 and TRBJ1-1, the complete variable domain is EAGVTQSPTHLIKTRGQQATLRCSPISGHTSVYWYQQALGLGLQFLLWYDEGEERNRGNFPPRFSGRQFPNYSSELNVNALELEDSALYLCASSLAYRNTEAFFGQGTRLTVV.

This chain joins TRBV30 and TRBJ2-7; a possible D gene is TRBD1 (6 bases). Germline V gene data show CDR1 as GTSNPN and CDR2 as SVGIG (reference sequence). This CDR3 spans 13 amino acids. The V end was cut by 4 bases, the J end by 2 bases, with 12 bases between. The CDR3 DNA sequence: TGTGCCTGGAATGGGGGCACAGCCTACGAGCAGTACTTC. Translated, it gives CAWNGGTAYEQYF.

The chain couples TRBV29-1 to TRBJ1-2, with TRBD1 identical over 7 bases. The trim removed 7 bases at V and 5 bases at J, leaving 4 bases unmatched. The CDR3 extends over 11 amino acids. The germline gives CDR1 SQVTM, CDR2 ANQGSEA. For the CDR3, the DNA is TGCAGCGCCAGGGGGATGTATGGCTACACCTTC. Its protein product is CSARGMYGYTF. Supplemented by reference TRBV29-1 and TRBJ1-2, the full variable domain reads SAVISQKPSRDICQRGTSLTIQCQVDSQVTMMFWYRQQPGQSLTLIATANQGSEATYESGFVIDKFPISRPNLTFSTLTVSNMSPEDSSIYLCSARGMYGYTFGSGTRLTVV.

The CDR3 reads CASSYSRILAKNIQYF. The CDR3 DNA is TGTGCCAGCAGTTACTCCAGAATCCTAGCCAAAAACATTCAGTACTTC. The rearrangement joins TRBV6-5 to TRBJ2-4, with no clear D. V was trimmed by 0 bases and J by 0 bases, leaving 9 bases between them. CDR3 size: 16 residues. Germline assignment: CDR1 MNHEY and CDR2 SVGAGI.

The table lists this clone with a count of one. The J gene is TRBJ1-3, the V gene TRBV28, with 8 positions matching TRBD1. The V gene end was trimmed by 1 base and the J gene end by 2 bases; junction bases not matched to a gene: 10. Germline CDR1 is MDHEN and CDR2 is SYDVKM. The CDR3 is made up of 18 amino acids. The CDR3, as DNA: TGTGCCAGCAGTTTATTGGGACAGGTTGGCGACGCTGGAAACACCATATATTTT. This codes for CASSLLGQVGDAGNTIYF. Drawing the rest from reference TRBV28 and TRBJ1-3, the complete variable domain is DVKVTQSSRYLVKRTGEKVFLECVQDMDHENMFWYRQDPGLGLRLIYFSYDVKMKEKGDIPEGYSVSREKKERFSLILESASTNQTSMYLCASSLLGQVGDAGNTIYFGEGSWLTVV.

The genes are TRBV5-5 and TRBJ2-5; possible D gene TRBD2, 6 bases. Germline values: CDR1 SGHKS, CDR2 YYEKEE (reference sequence). Trimming removed 4 bases from V and 4 bases from J, with 8 bases in between. This CDR3 region has 12 residues. Here the CDR3 reads CASSGGSETQYF. DNA of the CDR3: TGTGCCAGCAGCGGGGGGTCAGAGACCCAGTACTTC. Combining the CDR3 with reference TRBV5-5 and TRBJ2-5 gives the whole variable domain DAGVTQSPTHLIKTRGQQVTLRCSPISGHKSVSWYQQVLGQGPQFIFQYYEKEERGRGNFPDRFSARQFPNYSSELNVNALLLGDSALYLCASSGGSETQYFGPGTRLLVL.

V and J are TRBV5-1 and TRBJ1-1; D may be TRBD1 (5 bases). V was trimmed by 0 bases and J by 3 bases, leaving 9 bases between them. The CDR3 has 14 residues. Germline V gives CDR1 SGHRS, CDR2 YFSETQ. The CDR3 region has the DNA TGCGCCAGCAGCTTGGACGGCAGGGACACTGAAGCTTTCTTT. Amino acid sequence: CASSLDGRDTEAFF. Together with reference TRBV5-1 and TRBJ1-1, the CDR3 gives the full variable domain: KAGVTQTPRYLIKTRGQQVTLSCSPISGHRSVSWYQQTPGQGLQFLFEYFSETQRNKGNFPGRFSGRQFSNSRSEMNVSTLELGDSALYLCASSLDGRDTEAFFGQGTRLTVV.

The genes are TRBV19 and TRBJ2-7; unclear D gene. Germline CDR1 and CDR2: LNHDA and SQIVND (reference sequence). V gave up 4 bases and J gave up 0 bases, with 10 bases separating them. This CDR3 is 14 amino acids long. Here the CDR3 reads CASSTSPSSYEQYF. The CDR3 nucleotides are TGTGCCAGTAGTACCAGCCCCAGCTCCTACGAGCAGTACTTC.

V gene TRBV6-5 combines with J gene TRBJ1-3; a possible D gene is TRBD1 (5 bases). This CDR3 comprises 14 residues. V was pared by 6 bases and J by 0 bases, with 9 bases between. Germline V gene sequence: CDR1 MNHEY, CDR2 SVGAGI. The CDR3 loop reads CASSRTYSGNTIYF. The CDR3 DNA follows: TGTGCCAGCAGCCGGACATACTCTGGAAACACCATATATTTT.

The rearrangement uses TRBV5-1 and TRBJ1-2, with TRBD1 identical over 9 bases. The trim removed 2 bases at V and 4 bases at J, leaving 6 bases unmatched. The CDR3 sequence is 15 residues long. Germline V lookup: CDR1 SGHRS, CDR2 YFSETQ. The CDR3 DNA sequence: TGCGCCAGCAGCTTCGGGACAGGGAGCGTCTATGGCTACACCTTC. Amino acids: CASSFGTGSVYGYTF.

The rearrangement joins TRBV6-1 to TRBJ1-6; a weak D match, TRBD1 (5 bases). The V end lost 6 bases, the J end lost 8 bases, and 17 bases lay between the germline ends. This CDR3 has 15 amino acids. Germline V CDR1 and CDR2: MNHNS, SASEGT. CDR3 loop: CASRGVPRGDSPLHF. Here the CDR3 DNA reads TGTGCCAGCAGGGGGGTTCCTCGAGGTGATTCACCCCTCCACTTT.

The rearrangement links TRBV29-1 to TRBJ2-1, with TRBD2 identical over 14 bases. J was trimmed by 8 bases and V by 5 bases; bases with no gene match: 14. Per the germline V gene, CDR1 is SQVTM and CDR2 is ANQGSEA. The CDR3 has 17 residues. The CDR3 loop is CSVSPRLAGGPKHEQFF. In DNA form, the CDR3 reads TGCAGCGTTAGCCCCCGACTAGCGGGGGGGCCTAAACATGAGCAGTTCTTC.

The rearrangement uses TRBV6-6 and TRBJ2-1; 12 bases agree with TRBD2. From germline, CDR1 is MNHNY and CDR2 SVGAGI (reference sequence). V shed 0 bases, J shed 10 bases, and the junction held 7 bases outside the gene matches. There are 16 residues in the CDR3. Here the CDR3 reads CASSYSRLAGGPEQFF. The CDR3 coding sequence is TGTGCCAGCAGTTACTCGAGGCTAGCGGGGGGGCCGGAGCAGTTCTTC.

The V and J genes are TRBV7-9 and TRBJ2-2, with D perhaps matching TRBD1 or TRBD2 (5 bases each). With 4 bases removed from V and 12 bases from J, the gap between germline ends came to 18 bases. The CDR3 is 14 residues long. CDR1 and CDR2 from the germline V gene are SEHNR and FQNEAQ (reference sequence). The CDR3 coding sequence is TGTGCCAGCAGCTCTCTCGACAGACCGGGGAAGCTGTTTTTT. The encoded protein is CASSSLDRPGKLFF.

The genes are TRBV7-2 and TRBJ1-2; no definite D call. Germline lookup yields CDR1 SGHTA and CDR2 FQGNSA. The CDR3 loop spans 16 amino acids. The V end was cut by 0 bases, the J end by 6 bases, with 17 bases between. The CDR3 reads CASSLAPERVVNGYTF. For the CDR3, the DNA is TGTGCCAGCAGCTTAGCGCCGGAGAGGGTGGTTAATGGCTACACCTTC.

The gene calls are TRBV11-2 and TRBJ2-1; 7 bases align to TRBD2. Germline V gives CDR1 SGHAT, CDR2 FQNNGV. CDR3 length: 15 amino acids. V lost 1 base, J lost 4 bases, and 4 bases stayed unmatched. The CDR3 nucleotides read TGTGCCAGCAGCTTAGTAGGACTAGGGTACAATGAGCAGTTCTTC. This sequence encodes CASSLVGLGYNEQFF.